This entry features one TCR beta chain sequence. Recruits, aged roughly 18 to 100 years, lived in 25 or so US areas. The record originates from a study of blood T cell repertoires in COVID-19. Study summary: Some COVID-19 samples were acute and others convalescent; all came from the United States, Italy and Spain. Sample material is recorded as cDNA or gDNA derived from T cells, B-cell-depleted T cells, or PBMCs.

Germline V gene lookup returns CDR1 SGHTA and CDR2 FQGNSA. With 5 bases removed from V and 2 bases from J, the gap between germline ends came to 10 bases. The CDR3 length is 14 residues. In the authors' methods: From reference gene primer amplification, estimates of nucleated cell counts were derived. Profiled with immunoSEQ multiplex PCR; TCRdb holds only in-frame clones, not every one. That table furnishes V, J and clone size, whereas the DNA furnished D and trimming. The sample contains approximately 350,000 clones, roughly 87% of which appear only once. This clonotype was sampled from a woman aged 25 to 39 who had recovered from COVID-19. Sequenced material: PBMCs or T cells enriched from blood (not recorded which). The chain combines TRBV7-2 with TRBJ1-5; no clear D. DNA of the CDR3: TGTGCCAGCAGCAGGGAGTTAGGCAATCAGCCCCAGCATTTT. Translated: CASSRELGNQPQHF.